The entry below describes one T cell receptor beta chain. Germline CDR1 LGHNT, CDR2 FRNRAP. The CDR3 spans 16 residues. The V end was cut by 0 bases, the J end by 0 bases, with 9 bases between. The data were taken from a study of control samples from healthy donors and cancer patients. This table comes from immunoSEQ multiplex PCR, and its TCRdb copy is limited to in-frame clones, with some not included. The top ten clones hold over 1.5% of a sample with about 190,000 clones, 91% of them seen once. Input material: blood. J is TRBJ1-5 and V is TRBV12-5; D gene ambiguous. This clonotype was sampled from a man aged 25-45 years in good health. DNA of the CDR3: TGTGCTAGTGGTTTGGTACCGACACTTAGCAATCAGCCCCAGCATTTT. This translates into CASGLVPTLSNQPQHF.